This TCR beta chain derives from a study of cytomegalovirus exposure and HLA in healthy donors. As for this clone: Its specificity is unknown.

Amplification used 60 Vbeta primers and 13 Jbeta primers. The data were produced by immunoSEQ multiplex PCR, yet TCRdb's version contains in-frame clones alone and is incomplete. The sample records 150,000 to 200,000 clones, 79% being singletons. Study-level findings and limits: Cytomegalovirus status was reportedly diagnosed by the classifier with high sensitivity and specificity.

Germline loops: CDR1 KGHSH, CDR2 LQKENI. After removal of 3 bases from V and 0 bases from J, the junction contained 5 bases not matched to a gene. The CDR3 has 16 amino acids. The origin of this receptor is a man between 35 and 55 years old in good health and CMV-seronegative. The chain has TRBV18 and TRBJ2-7, with TRBD1 matching 10 bases. The sample taken for sequencing was PBMCs. CDR3 DNA: TGTGCCAGCTCACCGATGGGACAGGGGTACTCCTACGAGCAGTACTTC. It translates to CASSPMGQGYSYEQYF.